This is a list of T cell receptor beta chains from one sample in a study of graft-versus-host responses after intestinal transplantation. Assay: immunoSEQ multiplex PCR; the TCRdb copy retains only in-frame clones and omits some. In the table there are over 80,000 clones, roughly 90% of which are singletons. What these receptors recognize is not known. The sequenced sample was unstimulated CD8+ T cells sorted from spleen or lymph node cells, obtained before transplant. The receptor source for this set is a human donor who was the organ donor for an intestinal transplant. Each CDR3 is given with its conserved first and last residue. The D gene is left open where the match is weak. The size field is filled for only some rows; it gives once, few, many or a size class.

NA	TRBJ1-2	TRBV21-1	few	CASSKVETVNYGYTF	TGTGCCAGCAGCAAAGTCGAGACAGTTAACTATGGCTACACCTTC
TRBD1	TRBJ2-7	TRBV10-3	NA	CAISESAGGYEQYF	TGTGCCATCAGTGAGTCGGCAGGGGGCTACGAGCAGTACTTC
NA	TRBJ1-1	TRBV5-5	NA	CASSLGPGITEAFF	TGTGCCAGCAGCTTGGGACCGGGGATCACTGAAGCTTTCTTT
NA	TRBJ1-1	TRBV9	NA	CASSVDRGGLNTEAFF	TGTGCCAGCAGCGTAGATCGGGGGGGACTGAACACTGAAGCTTTCTTT
NA	TRBJ2-7	TRBV5-5	NA	CASSLGQGGYEQYF	TGTGCCAGCAGCTTGGGTCAGGGGGGCTACGAGCAGTACTTC
NA	TRBJ1-4	TRBV2	NA	CASSGEPNEKLFF	TGTGCCAGCAGTGGGGAGCCGAATGAAAAACTGTTTTTT
NA	TRBJ2-5	TRBV18	NA	CASSPPMETQYF	TGTGCCAGCTCACCACCTATGGAGACCCAGTACTTC
TRBD2	TRBJ2-1	TRBV25-1	once	CASSEYGLAGGSYNEQFF	TGTGCCAGCAGTGAATACGGTCTAGCGGGGGGGTCCTACAATGAGCAGTTCTTC
TRBD1	TRBJ2-3	TRBV7-9	NA	CASSPLTGGTDTQYF	TGTGCCAGCAGCCCCCTGACAGGGGGGACAGATACGCAGTATTTT
TRBD1	TRBJ2-1	TRBV5-6	NA	CASSFRSGTGGEDEQFF	TGTGCCAGCAGCTTTAGATCCGGGACAGGGGGCGAGGATGAGCAGTTCTTC
TRBD2	TRBJ2-3	TRBV5-6	NA	CASSLLAGVYTQYF	TGTGCCAGCAGCTTGTTAGCGGGGGTATATACGCAGTATTTT
NA	TRBJ2-1	TRBV27	NA	CASSHTASSYNEQFF	TGTGCCAGCAGCCATACCGCCAGCTCCTACAATGAGCAGTTCTTC
NA	TRBJ2-1	TRBV11-2	NA	CASSEQLTSYNEQFF	TGTGCCAGCAGCGAACAGCTGACATCCTACAATGAGCAGTTCTTC
NA	TRBJ2-3	TRBV4-1	NA	CASSSVGADTQYF	TGCGCCAGCAGCTCTGTCGGGGCAGATACGCAGTATTTT
NA	TRBJ2-3	TRBV27	NA	CASSSLMESSTDTQYF	TGTGCCAGCAGTTCCTTGATGGAGTCTAGCACAGATACGCAGTATTTT
NA	TRBJ2-3	TRBV6-5	NA	CASSYSVTATDTQYF	TGTGCCAGCAGTTACTCGGTTACAGCCACAGATACGCAGTATTTT
TRBD1	TRBJ2-7	TRBV19	NA	CASSIGTASYEQYF	TGTGCCAGTAGTATCGGGACAGCAAGCTACGAGCAGTACTTC
NA	TRBJ1-2	TRBV7-2	once	CASSLYAHRANGYTF	TGTGCCAGCAGCCTGTACGCTCACAGGGCCAATGGCTACACCTTC